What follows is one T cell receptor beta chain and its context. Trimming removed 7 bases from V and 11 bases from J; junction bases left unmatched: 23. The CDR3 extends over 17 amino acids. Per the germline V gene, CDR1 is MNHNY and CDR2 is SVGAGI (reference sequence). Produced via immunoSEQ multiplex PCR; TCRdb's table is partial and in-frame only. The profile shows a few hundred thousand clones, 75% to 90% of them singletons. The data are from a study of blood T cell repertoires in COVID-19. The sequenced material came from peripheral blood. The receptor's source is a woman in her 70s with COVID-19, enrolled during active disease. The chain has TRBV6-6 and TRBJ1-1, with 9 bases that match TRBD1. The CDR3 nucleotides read TGTGCCAGCAAACGATCAGCCTTGGACAGGGGAAGTGCTAGGGCTTTCTTT. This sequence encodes CASKRSALDRGSARAFF.